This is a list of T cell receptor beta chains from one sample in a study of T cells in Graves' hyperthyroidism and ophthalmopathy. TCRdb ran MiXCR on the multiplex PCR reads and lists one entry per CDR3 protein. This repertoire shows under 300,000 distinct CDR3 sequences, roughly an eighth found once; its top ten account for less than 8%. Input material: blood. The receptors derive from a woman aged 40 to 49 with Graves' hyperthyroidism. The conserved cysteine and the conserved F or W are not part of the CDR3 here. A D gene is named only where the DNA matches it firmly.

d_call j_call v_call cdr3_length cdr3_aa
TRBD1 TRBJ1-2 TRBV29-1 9 SVQGATGYT
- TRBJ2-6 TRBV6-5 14 ASSYGGSSGANVLT
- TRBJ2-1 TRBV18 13 ASSPTRAGSDEQF
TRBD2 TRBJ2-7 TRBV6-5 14 ASSYSTVRGAYEQY
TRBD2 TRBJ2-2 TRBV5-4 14 ASSPPLSGRAGELF
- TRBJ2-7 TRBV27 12 ASSKTGPSYEQY
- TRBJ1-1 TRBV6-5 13 ASSYLAGGNTEAF
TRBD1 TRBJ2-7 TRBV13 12 ASSLQDRDYEQY
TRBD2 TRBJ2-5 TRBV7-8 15 ASSLDQSGSGQETQY
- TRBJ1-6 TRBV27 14 ASSFAPPPDNSPLH
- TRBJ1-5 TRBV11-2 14 ASRKGWTAFNQPQH
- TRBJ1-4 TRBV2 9 ASSEEEKLF
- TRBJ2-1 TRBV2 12 ASMLGSSYNEQF
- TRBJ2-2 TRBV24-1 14 ATRPREVINTGELF
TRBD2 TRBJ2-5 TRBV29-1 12 SVGESGGSETQY
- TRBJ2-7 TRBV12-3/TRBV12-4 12 ASSQRQRTYEQY
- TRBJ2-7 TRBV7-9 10 ASSFDTYEQY
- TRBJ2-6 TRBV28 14 ASSLEAGTGANVLT
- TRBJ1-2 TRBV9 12 ASSPPSGFYGYT
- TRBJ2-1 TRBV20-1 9 SARGYNEQF
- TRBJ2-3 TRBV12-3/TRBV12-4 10 ASTLGPDTQY
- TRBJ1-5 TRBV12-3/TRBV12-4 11 ASSLGPSQPQH
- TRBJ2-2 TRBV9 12 ASSGTVTVGELF
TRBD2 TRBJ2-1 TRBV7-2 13 ASSLAPSGNNEQF
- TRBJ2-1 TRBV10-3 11 AIREDSGNEQF
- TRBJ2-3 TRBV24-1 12 ATSALESGDTQY
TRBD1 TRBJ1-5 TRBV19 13 ASSAAQGFDQPQH
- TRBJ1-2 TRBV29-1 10 SVEAGNYGYT
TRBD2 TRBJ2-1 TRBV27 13 ASSPGTSGINEQF
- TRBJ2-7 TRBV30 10 AWSPGAGEQY
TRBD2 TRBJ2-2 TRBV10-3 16 ATQQPGLAGRFTGELF
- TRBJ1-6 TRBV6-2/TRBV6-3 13 ASRVRAVGGSPLH
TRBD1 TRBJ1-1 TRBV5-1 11 ASSSRQGQEAF
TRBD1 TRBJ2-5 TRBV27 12 ASTRTGQQETQY
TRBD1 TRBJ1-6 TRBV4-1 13 ASRPTGQEHSPLH
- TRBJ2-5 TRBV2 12 ASSEGQGRETQY
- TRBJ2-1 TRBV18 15 ASSPPRLDWSLNEQF
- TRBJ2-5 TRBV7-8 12 ASSLADSRETQY
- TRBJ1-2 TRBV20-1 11 SARQYSKDGYT
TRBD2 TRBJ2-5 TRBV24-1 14 ATSDLLGRAQETQY
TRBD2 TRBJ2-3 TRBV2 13 ASRESGSIADTQY